These 21 T cell receptor beta chains originate from one sample sequenced in a study of T-cell reconstitution after alpha-beta-depleted transplantation in children. The TCRbeta library incorporated unique molecular identifiers. TCRdb re-called the PCR reads with MiXCR, one entry per CDR3 protein. Of around 370,000 distinct CDR3 sequences listed, around a tenth were seen once; the top ten hold 2% to 3%. Sequencing used PBMCs from the stem cell graft donor, obtained from the stem cell graft. The receptors shown here come from a human donor who donated a stem cell graft to a child with acute lymphoblastic leukemia.

Regarding this clonotype: Here the CDR3 omits its conserved ending phenylalanine or tryptophan, so a read error is the likely source. The chain recombines TRBV15 with TRBJ2-7; 13 nucleotides line up with TRBD2. CDR3 length: 18 residues. V was pared by 0 bases and J by 7 bases, with 12 bases of the junction left unmatched. CDR1 and CDR2 (germline): LNHNV, YYDKDF (reference sequence). The CDR3 region is CATSRDRILAGGNGEQYL. CDR3 coding DNA: TGTGCCACCAGCAGAGATCGGATACTAGCGGGAGGGAATGGAGAGCAGTACTTG.

The V gene is TRBV20-1, the J gene TRBJ2-1; 10 bases are shared with TRBD2. The CDR3 spans 17 residues. CDR1 DFQATT and CDR2 SNEGSKA come from the germline V gene (reference sequence). CDR3: CSATSSLPEREGYEQFF. In DNA, the CDR3 is TGCAGCGCCACCTCCTCCCTTCCTGAGCGGGAGGGGTATGAGCAGTTCTTC.

The chain carries TRBV7-3 and TRBJ2-1; TRBD2 matches 9 bases. The trim removed 4 bases at V and 8 bases at J, leaving 12 bases unmatched. CDR1 SGHTA and CDR2 FQGTGA come from the germline V gene. The CDR3 contains 16 residues. The CDR3 here is CASSYRVSGSGDEQFF. The CDR3 DNA sequence: TGTGCCAGCAGCTACCGGGTTAGCGGGAGTGGCGATGAGCAGTTCTTC.

This clonotype has ten or more counts. In DNA form, the CDR3 reads TGTGCCAGCAGGTACCCTCCCAGACTAGTGAACACCGGGGAGCTGTTTTTT. It translates to CASRYPPRLVNTGELFF. This chain joins TRBV5-8 and TRBJ2-2; possibly TRBD2 for D (6 bases). Germline V lookup: CDR1 SGHTS, CDR2 YDEGEE. Trimming removed 5 bases from V and 1 base from J, with 18 bases in between. CDR3 length equals 17 residues.

This clonotype was detected a few times. This sequence joins TRBV9 and TRBJ2-5; 9 bases match TRBD2. CDR1 SGDLS and CDR2 YYNGEE come from the germline V gene. The CDR3 covers 16 residues. V shed 4 bases and J 5 bases; nucleotides not matched to a gene: 12. DNA for the CDR3: TGTGCCAGCAGCCCCCGGGGCGGGAGGGCCGAGGAGACCCAGTACTTC. Translated: CASSPRGGRAEETQYF. The entire variable domain, with the rest obtained from reference TRBV9 and TRBJ2-5, is as follows: DSGVTQTPKHLITATGQRVTLRCSPRSGDLSVYWYQQSLDQGLQFLIQYYNGEERAKGNILERFSAQQFPDLHSELNLSSLELGDSALYFCASSPRGGRAEETQYFGPGTRLLVL.

The chain recombines TRBV29-1 with TRBJ2-7; no clear D. The V end was cut by 6 bases, the J end by 5 bases, with 8 bases between. The germline gives CDR1 SQVTM, CDR2 ANQGSEA. CDR3 length: 10 residues. In DNA, the CDR3 is TGCAGCGTAACCCTGAACGAGCAGTACTTC. Protein: CSVTLNEQYF.

This clonotype was picked up a small number of times. The chain combines TRBV7-2 with TRBJ2-7; no definite D call. The CDR3 has 12 residues. Trimming shortened V by 10 bases and J by 0 bases, and 10 bases separated the two germline ends. Looked up from germline, CDR1 is SGHTA and CDR2 is FQGNSA. The CDR3 DNA follows: TGTGCCATCGTGTCCTACTCCTACGAGCAGTACTTC. Its translation is CAIVSYSYEQYF. Filled out from reference TRBV7-2 and TRBJ2-7, the complete variable domain reads GAGVSQSPSNKVTEKGKDVELRCDPISGHTALYWYRQSLGQGLEFLIYFQGNSAPDKSGLPSDRFSAERTGGSVSTLTIQRTQQEDSAVYLCAIVSYSYEQYFGPGTRLTVT.

This chain joins TRBV10-3 and TRBJ2-7; 8 bases map to TRBD2. The V and J ends lost 8 bases and 5 bases, in that order; junction bases with no gene match: 8. From germline, CDR1 is ENHRY and CDR2 SYGVKD. The CDR3 sequence is 13 residues long. CDR3 in DNA: TGTGCCATCTTAGCGGGAAATAACAACGAGCAGTACTTC. Translation gives CAILAGNNNEQYF.

This clonotype showed up many times. J is TRBJ2-3 and V is TRBV5-1; a weak D match, TRBD2 (5 bases). This CDR3 is 14 amino acids long. The ends were cut back, 1 base at V and 4 bases at J, with 10 bases in the middle. Per germline, CDR1 SGHRS and CDR2 YFSETQ. The CDR3 region is CASSLLGESDTQYF. DNA of the CDR3: TGCGCCAGCAGCTTGCTGGGAGAATCAGATACGCAGTATTTT.

The CDR3 is CASSPGLAGWGYEQYF. As DNA, the CDR3 is TGTGCCAGCAGCCCCGGACTAGCGGGATGGGGTTACGAGCAGTACTTC. This chain joins TRBV27 and TRBJ2-7; 12 bases fit TRBD2. V dropped 6 bases and J dropped 4; count of bases not matched to a gene: 10. Per germline, CDR1 MNHEY and CDR2 SMNVEV (reference sequence). CDR3 length: 16 residues.

This clonotype was observed a few times. The chain combines TRBV12-3 or TRBV12-4 with TRBJ2-2, with D possibly matching TRBD2 (6 bases). V shed 1 base and J shed 3 bases, with 9 bases lying between them. The CDR3 runs 15 residues. This CDR3 reads CASSLGLGDTGELFF. CDR3 nucleotides: TGTGCCAGCAGTTTAGGACTAGGTGACACCGGGGAGCTGTTTTTT.

This clonotype was recorded once. This is likely a read error, given that the CDR3 carries no conserved phenylalanine or tryptophan at its end. The chain is built from TRBV20-1 and TRBJ2-2; TRBD1 agrees at 10 bases. This CDR3 comprises 15 residues. CDR1 is DFQATT, CDR2 SNEGSKA, per germline (reference sequence). V dropped 5 bases and J dropped 3; count of bases not matched to a gene: 6. CDR3 protein: CSAEAGQGHTGELFL. DNA of the CDR3: TGCAGTGCTGAGGCGGGACAGGGGCACACCGGGGAGCTGTTTTTA.

The rearrangement uses TRBV9 and TRBJ2-5; perhaps TRBD1 as D (5 bases). The CDR3 sequence is 17 residues long. The V gene lost 3 bases and the J gene lost 0 bases, with 18 bases spanning the gap. Germline values: CDR1 SGDLS, CDR2 YYNGEE. The CDR3 sequence is CASSAEVRTKDQETQYF. CDR3 bases: TGTGCCAGCAGCGCCGAGGTCCGGACAAAAGACCAAGAGACCCAGTACTTC.

The sample holds a few counts of this clonotype. The chain uses TRBV6-1 and TRBJ2-7; 9 nucleotides align to TRBD1. The CDR3 runs 16 residues. The V segment lost 6 bases and the J segment 1 base; nucleotides outside the gene matches: 10. CDR1 and CDR2 from the germline V gene are MNHNS and SASEGT. The CDR3 region has the DNA TGTGCCAGCAGGCCTGAGGGACAGGGTTCTTCCTACGAGCAGTACTTC. Translating it yields CASRPEGQGSSYEQYF.

This clonotype came up a few times. The chain carries TRBV7-6 and TRBJ2-5; the D gene could be TRBD1 or TRBD2 (5 bases each). The CDR3 has 18 amino acids. V was trimmed by 5 bases and J by 1 base, leaving 23 bases between them. Germline lookup yields CDR1 SGHVS and CDR2 FNYEAQ. The CDR3 region is CASSRGAAVGAIQETQYF. CDR3 bases: TGTGCCAGCAGCCGAGGGGCGGCGGTAGGGGCGATCCAAGAGACCCAGTACTTC. Using reference TRBV7-6 and TRBJ2-5 for the parts outside the CDR3, the full variable domain is GAGVSQSPRYKVTKRGQDVALRCDPISGHVSLYWYRQALGQGPEFLTYFNYEAQQDKSGLPNDRFSAERPEGSISTLTIQRTEQRDSAMYRCASSRGAAVGAIQETQYFGPGTRLLVL.

This clonotype appeared a few times. The chain links TRBV7-8 to TRBJ2-7, with TRBD1 identical over 9 bases. The germline gives CDR1 SGHVS, CDR2 FQNEAQ. V trimming: 1 base; J trimming: 4 bases; junction bases outside the gene matches: 8. The CDR3 is 16 residues long. This chain's CDR3 is CASSLEVWTGVYEQYF. The CDR3 region has the DNA TGTGCCAGCAGCTTAGAGGTGTGGACAGGGGTGTACGAGCAGTACTTC.

The rearrangement uses TRBV20-1 and TRBJ2-5; 13 bases are a match to TRBD2. This CDR3 is 16 amino acids long. Germline CDR1 DFQATT, CDR2 SNEGSKA (reference sequence). The V gene end was trimmed by 2 bases and the J gene end by 6 bases; junction bases not matched to a gene: 9. CDR3: CSARPLAGGIPQTQYF. The CDR3 DNA is TGCAGTGCTAGACCACTAGCGGGAGGGATCCCCCAGACCCAGTACTTC.

The V gene is TRBV7-9, the J gene TRBJ2-3; D unclear. The CDR3 loop spans 16 amino acids. In germline, CDR1 is SEHNR, CDR2 FQNEAQ (reference sequence). V lost 1 base and J lost 2, with 13 bases in between. CDR3 sequence: CASSLGGWRITDTQYF. The CDR3 DNA follows: TGTGCCAGCAGCTTAGGAGGTTGGCGGATCACAGATACGCAGTATTTT.

This clonotype was seen many times. The genes are TRBV12-3 or TRBV12-4 and TRBJ2-1; D is ambiguous. Trimming removed 3 bases at V and 10 bases at J, with 10 bases between. The CDR3 sequence is 12 residues long. CDR3: CASSFLGQEQFF. The CDR3 nucleotides are TGTGCCAGCAGTTTTTTAGGGCAGGAGCAGTTCTTC.

This clonotype turned up a few times. The chain recombines TRBV7-2 with TRBJ2-1; 7 positions match TRBD1. The CDR3 has 15 amino acids. After removal of 5 bases from V and 4 bases from J, the junction contained 8 bases not matched to a gene. The germline gives CDR1 SGHTA, CDR2 FQGNSA. CDR3 region: CASSRPGTEYNEQFF. DNA of the CDR3: TGTGCCAGCAGCCGACCCGGGACAGAATACAATGAGCAGTTCTTC. Supplemented by reference TRBV7-2 and TRBJ2-1, the full variable domain reads GAGVSQSPSNKVTEKGKDVELRCDPISGHTALYWYRQSLGQGLEFLIYFQGNSAPDKSGLPSDRFSAERTGGSVSTLTIQRTQQEDSAVYLCASSRPGTEYNEQFFGPGTRLTVL.

This clonotype was seen a few times. CDR3 loop: CASSQHPGMNEKLFF. In DNA, the CDR3 is TGTGCCAGCAGCCAGCACCCCGGGATGAATGAAAAACTGTTTTTT. The V call is TRBV3-1, the J call TRBJ1-4; no definite D call. The V end lost 3 bases, the J end lost 5 bases, and 13 bases lay between the germline ends. Germline CDR1 reads LGHDT; CDR2 reads YNNKEL (reference sequence). The CDR3 consists of 15 residues.